The clone carrying this T cell receptor (beta chain) occurred a few times. Using unique molecular identifiers, the investigators prepared the TCRbeta library. Each CDR3 protein is one row after TCRdb ran MiXCR on the PCR reads. The data contain about 120,000 distinct CDR3 sequences, about a tenth of them seen just once; the ten biggest clones take up 30% to 35%. This sample is part of a study of T-cell reconstitution after alpha-beta-depleted transplantation in children. The CDR3 is 13 residues long. The germline V gene has CDR1 LGHDT and CDR2 YNNKEL (reference sequence). Trimming cost V 0 bases and J 5 bases, with 8 bases left between them.

The chain is built from TRBV3-1 and TRBJ2-7; D possibly corresponds to TRBD2 (6 bases). The specimen was PBMCs, collected before TCRalphabeta/CD19-depleted stem cell transplant. This receptor was obtained from a boy aged 2 to 9 with acute lymphoblastic leukemia, due to receive a stem cell transplant. In DNA, the CDR3 is TGTGCCAGCAGCCAAGATGCGGGGAACGAGCAGTACTTC. It is translated as CASSQDAGNEQYF.